This is a list of T cell receptor beta chains from one sample in a study of cytomegalovirus exposure and HLA in healthy donors. Clones were sequenced by immunoSEQ multiplex PCR, and TCRdb holds only the in-frame ones, with some missing. Among 99,000 or so clones listed, nearly 15% were seen once. Sequencing was carried out using PBMCs. Every receptor here comes from a female donor in good health and CMV-seronegative. The CDR3 runs from the conserved cysteine through the conserved F or W. The D gene is left open where the match is weak. Not every row has a clone size; where given, it reads once, few, many or a size class.

TRBV4-3	TRBJ2-2	TRBD2	NA	CASSQEVWTSGGAGELFF	TGCGCCAGCAGCCAAGAAGTATGGACTAGCGGGGGAGCCGGGGAGCTGTTTTTT
TRBV7-8	TRBJ1-1	NA	NA	CASSLSGETEAFF	TGTGCCAGCAGCTTATCCGGGGAGACTGAAGCTTTCTTT
TRBV7-3	TRBJ2-5	NA	NA	CASSEAGGQETQYF	TGTGCCAGCAGTGAGGCCGGGGGACAAGAGACCCAGTACTTC
TRBV6-1	TRBJ2-1	NA	NA	CASSGDRGGSYNEQFF	TGTGCCAGCAGTGGCGATAGGGGTGGCTCCTACAATGAGCAGTTCTTC
TRBV14	TRBJ1-2	NA	NA	CASSAFRSDYGYTF	TGTGCCAGCAGCGCGTTCAGGTCAGACTATGGCTACACCTTC
TRBV28	TRBJ1-5	NA	NA	CASSFLGRAPSNQPQHF	TGTGCCAGCAGTTTCCTCGGGAGGGCCCCCAGCAATCAGCCCCAGCATTTT
TRBV5-1	TRBJ1-6	TRBD1	NA	CASSRGQSNSPLHF	TGCGCCAGCAGCCGGGGACAGTCTAATTCACCCCTCCACTTT
TRBV2	TRBJ1-2	TRBD1	few	CASSHTTTGGAYYGYTF	TGTGCCAGCAGTCACACAACGACAGGGGGCGCCTACTATGGCTACACCTTC
TRBV15	TRBJ2-1	NA	NA	CATSTIEAGYNEQFF	TGTGCCACCAGCACTATTGAGGCGGGCTACAATGAGCAGTTCTTC
TRBV5-1	TRBJ2-1	TRBD2	few	CASSLDISGRAYEQFF	TGCGCCAGCAGCTTGGATATTAGCGGGAGGGCATATGAGCAGTTCTTC
TRBV27	TRBJ1-3	NA	NA	CASSFGGSGNTIYF	TGTGCCAGCAGTTTCGGGGGGTCTGGAAACACCATATATTTT
TRBV27	TRBJ2-5	TRBD1	few	CASSRNPTGFGETQYF	TGTGCCAGCAGCAGGAACCCGACAGGGTTTGGGGAGACCCAGTACTTC
TRBV28	TRBJ2-3	NA	few	CASSLGRENTDTQYF	TGTGCCAGCAGTTTAGGCAGGGAAAACACAGATACGCAGTATTTT